The following is a T cell receptor (beta chain) sequence with its context. The data were taken from a study of shared T cell receptors in the human thymus. The data were produced by immunoSEQ multiplex PCR, yet TCRdb's version contains in-frame clones alone and is incomplete. Here the sample spans some 660,000 clones, around 87% being singletons. This same sample was also taken into another study, of human thymus T cells. As reported in that work: Congenital heart defects were the reason for the corrective surgery that the donors, healthy Finnish infants, were having. It was from resections taken during corrective heart surgery that the thymus tissue came. There appeared to be biased usage of V and J genes in thymic and blood repertoires. Unrelated individuals reportedly shared highly overlapping thymic TCR repertoires.

This receptor was identified in a boy in the first two years of life with a congenital heart defect. The material sequenced was thymocytes.

CDR3 sequence reads: CAMGPDQETQYF. In nucleotides, the CDR3 is TGTGCCATGGGGCCCGATCAAGAGACCCAGTACTTC. This chain links TRBV7-9 with TRBJ2-5, with D perhaps matching TRBD1 (5 bases). Germline V gene sequence: CDR1 SEHNR, CDR2 FQNEAQ (reference sequence). CDR3 length: 12 amino acids. The V and J ends lost 10 bases and 2 bases respectively, with 11 bases between them. The variable domain in full, completed from reference TRBV7-9 and TRBJ2-5, reads DTGVSQNPRHKITKRGQNVTFRCDPISEHNRLYWYRQTLGQGPEFLTYFQNEAQLEKSRLLSDRFSAERPKGSFSTLEIQRTEQGDSAMYLCAMGPDQETQYFGPGTRLLVL.